This TCR beta chain was recorded in a study of somatic mutations in cytotoxic T cells in rheumatoid arthritis. General study findings and limits: Clonality measured in CD8+ T cells did not differ significantly between rheumatoid arthritis patients and age-matched healthy controls. The CD8+ clonality of rheumatoid arthritis patients increased with age, whereas that of healthy controls did not.

Libraries were prepared by immunoSEQ multiplex PCR; TCRdb keeps only in-frame clonotypes and omits some of them. Of about 26,000 clones in the sample, around 80% were seen once. This clone was picked up one time. Its antigen is still unknown. Per germline, CDR1 ENHRY and CDR2 SYGVKD. Trimming removed 6 bases at V and 0 bases at J, with 11 bases between. This CDR3 is 15 amino acids long. The rearrangement uses TRBV10-3 and TRBJ2-2; D remains ambiguous. The TCR comes from a man aged 50 to 59 in good health. Sequenced input: CD8+ T cells sorted from blood. DNA of the CDR3: TGTGCCATCAGATTTGGGCCGACGAACACCGGGGAGCTGTTTTTT. Protein: CAIRFGPTNTGELFF.